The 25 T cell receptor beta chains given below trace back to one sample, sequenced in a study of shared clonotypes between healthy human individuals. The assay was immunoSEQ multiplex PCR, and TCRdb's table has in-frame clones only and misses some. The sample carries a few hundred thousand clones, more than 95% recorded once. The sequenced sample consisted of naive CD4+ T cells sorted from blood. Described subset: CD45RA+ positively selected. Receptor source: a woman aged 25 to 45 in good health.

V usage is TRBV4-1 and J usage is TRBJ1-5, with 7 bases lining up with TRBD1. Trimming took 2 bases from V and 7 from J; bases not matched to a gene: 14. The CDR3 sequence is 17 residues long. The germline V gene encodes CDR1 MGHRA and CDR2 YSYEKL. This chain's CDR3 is CASSQSIPVRGMQPQHF. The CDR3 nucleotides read TGCGCCAGCAGCCAATCAATCCCGGTCAGGGGGATGCAGCCCCAGCATTTT.

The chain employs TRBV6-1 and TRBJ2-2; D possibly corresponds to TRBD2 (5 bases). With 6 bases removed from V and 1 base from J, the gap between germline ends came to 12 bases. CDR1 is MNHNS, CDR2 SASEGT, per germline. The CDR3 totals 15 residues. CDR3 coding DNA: TGTGCCAGCAGGCTCGGACTCAAGAACACCGGGGAGCTGTTTTTT. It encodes CASRLGLKNTGELFF.

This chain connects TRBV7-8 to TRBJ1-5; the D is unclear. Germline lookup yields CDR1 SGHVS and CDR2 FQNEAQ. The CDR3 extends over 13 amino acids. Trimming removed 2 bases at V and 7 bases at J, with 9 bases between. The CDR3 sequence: CASSLLGGQPQHF. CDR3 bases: TGTGCCAGCAGCTTATTAGGCGGGCAGCCCCAGCATTTT. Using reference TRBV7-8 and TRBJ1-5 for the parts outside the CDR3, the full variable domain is GAGVSQSPRYKVAKRGQDVALRCDPISGHVSLFWYQQALGQGPEFLTYFQNEAQLDKSGLPSDRFFAERPEGSVSTLKIQRTQQEDSAVYLCASSLLGGQPQHFGDGTRLSIL.

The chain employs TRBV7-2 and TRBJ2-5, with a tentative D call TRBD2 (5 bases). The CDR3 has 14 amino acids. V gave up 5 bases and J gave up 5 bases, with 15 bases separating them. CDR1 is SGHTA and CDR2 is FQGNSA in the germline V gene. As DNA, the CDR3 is TGTGCCAGCAGCGCCCGAAATAGAGGGGAGACCCAGTACTTC. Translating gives CASSARNRGETQYF.

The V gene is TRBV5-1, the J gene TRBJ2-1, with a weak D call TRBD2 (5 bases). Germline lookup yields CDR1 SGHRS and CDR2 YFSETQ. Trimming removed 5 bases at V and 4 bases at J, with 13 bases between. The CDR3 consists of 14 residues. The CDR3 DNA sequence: TGCGCCAGCAGGACGGCGGGCGGGTACAATGAGCAGTTCTTC. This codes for CASRTAGGYNEQFF.

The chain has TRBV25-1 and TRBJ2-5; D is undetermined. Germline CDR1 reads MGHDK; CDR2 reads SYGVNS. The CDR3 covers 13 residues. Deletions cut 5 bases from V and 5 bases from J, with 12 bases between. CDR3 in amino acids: CASSPSFHETQYF. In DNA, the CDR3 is TGTGCCAGCAGTCCGAGTTTCCACGAGACCCAGTACTTC.

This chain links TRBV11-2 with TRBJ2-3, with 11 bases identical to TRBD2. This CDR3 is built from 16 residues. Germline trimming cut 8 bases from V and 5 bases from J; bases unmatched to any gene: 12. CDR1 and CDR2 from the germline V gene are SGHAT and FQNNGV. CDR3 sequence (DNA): TGTGCCAGCCCCACCGTAGCGGGAGGGCCGGAAGATACGCAGTATTTT. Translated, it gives CASPTVAGGPEDTQYF.

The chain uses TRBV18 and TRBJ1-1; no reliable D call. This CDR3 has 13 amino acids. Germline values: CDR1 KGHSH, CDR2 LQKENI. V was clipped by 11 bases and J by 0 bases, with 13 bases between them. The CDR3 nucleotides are TGTGCCGGACTTGGCAGTATGAACACTGAAGCTTTCTTT. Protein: CAGLGSMNTEAFF.

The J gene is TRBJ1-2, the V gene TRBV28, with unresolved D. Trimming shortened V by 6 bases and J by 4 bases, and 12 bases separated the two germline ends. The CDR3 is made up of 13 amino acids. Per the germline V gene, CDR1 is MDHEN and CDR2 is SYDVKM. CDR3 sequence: CASSRNAIYGYTF. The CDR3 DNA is TGTGCCAGCAGCCGAAACGCCATCTATGGCTACACCTTC.

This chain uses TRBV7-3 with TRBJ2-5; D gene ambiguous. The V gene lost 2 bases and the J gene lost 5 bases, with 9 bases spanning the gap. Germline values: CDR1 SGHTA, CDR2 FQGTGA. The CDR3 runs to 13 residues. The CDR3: CASSLSYRETQYF. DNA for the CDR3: TGTGCCAGCAGCTTATCTTACCGGGAGACCCAGTACTTC.

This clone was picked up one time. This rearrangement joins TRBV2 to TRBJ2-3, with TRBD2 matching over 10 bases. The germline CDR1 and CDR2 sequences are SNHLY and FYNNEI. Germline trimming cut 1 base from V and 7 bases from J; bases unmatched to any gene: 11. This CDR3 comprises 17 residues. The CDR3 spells CASSEGRLAGERNTQYF. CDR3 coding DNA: TGTGCCAGCAGTGAAGGAAGGCTAGCGGGAGAACGCAATACGCAGTATTTT.

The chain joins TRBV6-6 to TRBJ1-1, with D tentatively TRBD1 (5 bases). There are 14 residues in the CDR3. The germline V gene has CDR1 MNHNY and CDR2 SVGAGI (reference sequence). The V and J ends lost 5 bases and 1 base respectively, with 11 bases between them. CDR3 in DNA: TGTGCCAGCAGTACGGGACGGCGGAACACTGAAGCTTTCTTT. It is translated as CASSTGRRNTEAFF.

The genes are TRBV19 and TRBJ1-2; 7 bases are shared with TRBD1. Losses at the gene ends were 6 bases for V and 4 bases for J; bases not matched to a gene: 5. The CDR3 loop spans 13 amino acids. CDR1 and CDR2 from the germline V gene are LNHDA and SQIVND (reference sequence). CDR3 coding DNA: TGTGCCAGTAGCACAGGGGCGGGCTATGGCTACACCTTC. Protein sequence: CASSTGAGYGYTF.

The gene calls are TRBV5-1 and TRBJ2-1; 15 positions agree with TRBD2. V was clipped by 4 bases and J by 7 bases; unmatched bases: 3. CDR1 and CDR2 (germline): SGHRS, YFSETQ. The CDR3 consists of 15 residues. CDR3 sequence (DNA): TGCGCCAGCAGCCCCGGGACTAGCGGGGGGAATGAGCAGTTCTTC. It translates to CASSPGTSGGNEQFF.

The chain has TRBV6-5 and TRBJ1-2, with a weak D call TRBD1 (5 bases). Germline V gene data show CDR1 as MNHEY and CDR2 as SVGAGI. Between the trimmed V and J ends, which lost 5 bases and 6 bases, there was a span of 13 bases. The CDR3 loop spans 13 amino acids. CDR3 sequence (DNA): TGTGCCAGCAGTCCCCGGGGACCCGATGGCTACACCTTC. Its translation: CASSPRGPDGYTF.

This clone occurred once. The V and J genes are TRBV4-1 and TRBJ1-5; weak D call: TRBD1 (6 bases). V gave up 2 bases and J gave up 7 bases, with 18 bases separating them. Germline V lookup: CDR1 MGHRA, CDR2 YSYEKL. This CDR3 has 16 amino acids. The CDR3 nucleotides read TGCGCCAGCAGCCAAATACCTCGGGGGCTGGGACAGCCCCAGCATTTT. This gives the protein CASSQIPRGLGQPQHF.

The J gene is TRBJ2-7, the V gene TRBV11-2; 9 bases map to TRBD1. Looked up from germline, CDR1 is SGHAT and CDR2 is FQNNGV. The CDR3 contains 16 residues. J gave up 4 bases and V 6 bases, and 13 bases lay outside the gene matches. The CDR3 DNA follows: TGTGCCAGCAGAATATCTGGTGGACAGGGGATATACGAGCAGTACTTC. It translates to CASRISGGQGIYEQYF.

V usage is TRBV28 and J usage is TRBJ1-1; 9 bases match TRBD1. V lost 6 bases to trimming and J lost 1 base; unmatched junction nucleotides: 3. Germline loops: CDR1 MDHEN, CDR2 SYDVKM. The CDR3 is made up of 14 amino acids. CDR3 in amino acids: CASSNRGPNTEAFF. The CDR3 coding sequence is TGTGCCAGCAGCAACAGGGGGCCGAACACTGAAGCTTTCTTT.

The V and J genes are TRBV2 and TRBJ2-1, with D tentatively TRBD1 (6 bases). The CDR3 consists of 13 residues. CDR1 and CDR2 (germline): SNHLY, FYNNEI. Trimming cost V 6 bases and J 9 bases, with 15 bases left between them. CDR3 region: CASSTTGRIEQFF. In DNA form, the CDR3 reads TGTGCCAGCAGCACAACAGGGCGAATTGAGCAGTTCTTC.

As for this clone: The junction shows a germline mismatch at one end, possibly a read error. The CDR3 DNA reads as TGCGCCAGCAGCCAAGAGACTAGCGGGAACGCCGGGGAGCTGTTTTTT. It yields the protein CASSQETSGNAGELFF. This chain links TRBV4-1 with TRBJ2-2; 11 bases fit TRBD2. CDR1 and CDR2 (germline): MGHRA, YSYEKL. The CDR3 is 16 residues long.

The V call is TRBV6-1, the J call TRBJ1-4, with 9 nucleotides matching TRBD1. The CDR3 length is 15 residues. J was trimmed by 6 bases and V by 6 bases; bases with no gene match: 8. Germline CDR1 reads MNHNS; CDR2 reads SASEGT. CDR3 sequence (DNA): TGTGCCAGCAGATCTCCGGGACAGGGTCATGAAAAACTGTTTTTT. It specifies CASRSPGQGHEKLFF.

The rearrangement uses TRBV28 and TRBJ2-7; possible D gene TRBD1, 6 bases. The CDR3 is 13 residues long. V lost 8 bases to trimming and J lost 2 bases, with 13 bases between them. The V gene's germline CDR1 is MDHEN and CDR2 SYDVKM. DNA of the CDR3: TGTGCCAGCGAACAGGGACCCGCCTACGAGCAGTACTTC. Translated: CASEQGPAYEQYF.

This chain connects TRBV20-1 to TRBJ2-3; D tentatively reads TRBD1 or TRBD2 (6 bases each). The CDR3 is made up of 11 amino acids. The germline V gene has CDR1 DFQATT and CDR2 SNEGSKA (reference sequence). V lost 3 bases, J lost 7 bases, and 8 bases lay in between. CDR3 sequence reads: CSARGGHTQYF. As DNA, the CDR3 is TGCAGTGCTAGGGGGGGCCATACGCAGTATTTT.

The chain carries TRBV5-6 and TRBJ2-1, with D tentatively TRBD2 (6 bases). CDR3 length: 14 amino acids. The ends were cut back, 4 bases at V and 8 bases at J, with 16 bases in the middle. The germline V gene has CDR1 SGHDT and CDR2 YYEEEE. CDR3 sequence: CASSRYGSRYEQFF. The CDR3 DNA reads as TGTGCCAGCAGCCGATACGGGAGTAGGTATGAGCAGTTCTTC.

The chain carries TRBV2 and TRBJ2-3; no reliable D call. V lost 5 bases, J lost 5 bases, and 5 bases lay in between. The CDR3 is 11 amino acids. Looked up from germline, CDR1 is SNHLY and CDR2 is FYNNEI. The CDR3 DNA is TGTGCCAGCAGTCAACAAGATACGCAGTATTTT. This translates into CASSQQDTQYF. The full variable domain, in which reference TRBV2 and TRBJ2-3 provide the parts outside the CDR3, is EPEVTQTPSHQVTQMGQEVILRCVPISNHLYFYWYRQILGQKVEFLVSFYNNEISEKSEIFDDQFSVERPDGSNFTLKIRSTKLEDSAMYFCASSQQDTQYFGPGTRLTVL.